The rows below give T cell receptor beta chains drawn from one sample of a study of blood T cells in healthy people across ages. TCRdb re-called the 5' RACE reads through MiXCR, storing one row per CDR3 protein. This table holds 1.8 million or so distinct CDR3 sequences, about 39% found once. Input material: blood. These receptors all stem from a human donor in good health. Both conserved end residues are part of each CDR3.

cdr3_aa: CASSPGTGASEQYF; j_call: TRBJ2-7; v_call: TRBV25-1; cdr3_length: 14
cdr3_aa: CASRRTGSGDEKLFF; j_call: TRBJ1-4; v_call: TRBV12-3/TRBV12-4; cdr3_length: 15
cdr3_aa: CASSQDPDLNSPLHF; j_call: TRBJ1-6; v_call: TRBV4-1; cdr3_length: 15
cdr3_aa: CASSQGTGPAFF; j_call: TRBJ1-1; v_call: TRBV4-1; cdr3_length: 12
cdr3_aa: CASSRDSQAWYEQYF; j_call: TRBJ2-7; v_call: TRBV5-4; cdr3_length: 15
cdr3_aa: CASSEQTATWQYF; j_call: TRBJ2-7; v_call: TRBV2; cdr3_length: 13
cdr3_aa: CAISPGGLGETQYF; j_call: TRBJ2-5; v_call: TRBV10-3; cdr3_length: 14
cdr3_aa: CASSRSGAPDTQYF; j_call: TRBJ2-3; v_call: TRBV7-3; cdr3_length: 14
cdr3_aa: CASSSELPYQETQYF; j_call: TRBJ2-5; v_call: TRBV5-1; cdr3_length: 15
cdr3_aa: CASSLDRTGGNTEAFF; j_call: TRBJ1-1; v_call: TRBV11-2; cdr3_length: 16
cdr3_aa: CASSRAGEDEQFF; j_call: TRBJ2-1; v_call: TRBV7-2; cdr3_length: 13
cdr3_aa: CSAPDSLAAYGYTF; j_call: TRBJ1-2; v_call: TRBV20-1; cdr3_length: 14
cdr3_aa: CSAGQVYKRTEAFF; j_call: TRBJ1-1; v_call: TRBV20-1; cdr3_length: 14
cdr3_aa: CASSRLGTAVGEQFF; j_call: TRBJ2-1; v_call: TRBV6-6; cdr3_length: 15
cdr3_aa: CSASSYGYEQYF; j_call: TRBJ2-7; v_call: TRBV20-1; cdr3_length: 12
cdr3_aa: CASKSDRTGGSYEQYF; j_call: TRBJ2-7; v_call: TRBV21-1; cdr3_length: 16
cdr3_aa: CSARRGPSYEQYF; j_call: TRBJ2-7; v_call: TRBV29-1; cdr3_length: 13
cdr3_aa: CASSPWAEEPSYEQYF; j_call: TRBJ2-7; v_call: TRBV28; cdr3_length: 16
cdr3_aa: CASTRGPGQGSGANVLTF; j_call: TRBJ2-6; v_call: TRBV2; cdr3_length: 18
cdr3_aa: CASSLSFETSGNYEQYF; j_call: .; v_call: TRBV7-9; cdr3_length: 17
cdr3_aa: CSAIGTSGNEQFF; j_call: TRBJ2-1; v_call: TRBV20-1; cdr3_length: 13
cdr3_aa: CSAKGVWMNTEAFF; j_call: TRBJ1-1; v_call: TRBV29-1; cdr3_length: 14
cdr3_aa: CSVVRSGANVLTF; j_call: TRBJ2-6; v_call: TRBV29-1; cdr3_length: 13
cdr3_aa: CASSEAGGHYEQYF; j_call: TRBJ2-7; v_call: TRBV2; cdr3_length: 14
cdr3_aa: CASSQGNRISGANYGYTF; j_call: TRBJ1-2; v_call: TRBV3-1; cdr3_length: 18
cdr3_aa: CAISESPSGGMETQYF; j_call: TRBJ2-5; v_call: TRBV10-3; cdr3_length: 16
cdr3_aa: CASSLEGGHKETQYF; j_call: TRBJ2-5; v_call: TRBV5-1; cdr3_length: 15
cdr3_aa: CASSPTPASGANVLTF; j_call: TRBJ2-6; v_call: TRBV5-1; cdr3_length: 16
cdr3_aa: CASSYFLPGQGAHEQFF; j_call: TRBJ2-1; v_call: TRBV6-5; cdr3_length: 17
cdr3_aa: CASSATDTSDTGELFF; j_call: TRBJ2-2; v_call: TRBV6-4; cdr3_length: 16
cdr3_aa: CASSCSTRGASTDTQYF; j_call: TRBJ2-3; v_call: TRBV11-2; cdr3_length: 17
cdr3_aa: CASSTTGEAYTF; j_call: TRBJ1-2; v_call: TRBV12-3/TRBV12-4; cdr3_length: 12
cdr3_aa: CASSLSGGDYEQYF; j_call: TRBJ2-7; v_call: TRBV28; cdr3_length: 14
cdr3_aa: CATLTSGGNNEQFF; j_call: TRBJ2-1; v_call: TRBV19; cdr3_length: 14
cdr3_aa: CASSLRLHQETQYF; j_call: TRBJ2-5; v_call: TRBV12-3/TRBV12-4; cdr3_length: 14
cdr3_aa: CSAIPQGTTNYGYTF; j_call: TRBJ1-2; v_call: TRBV20-1; cdr3_length: 15
cdr3_aa: CASSQGGRVYEQFF; j_call: TRBJ2-1; v_call: TRBV3-1; cdr3_length: 14
cdr3_aa: CASSFGRQPTDTQYF; j_call: TRBJ2-3; v_call: TRBV28; cdr3_length: 15
cdr3_aa: CSARGQWGAREQYF; j_call: TRBJ2-7; v_call: TRBV20-1; cdr3_length: 14
cdr3_aa: CASSPRTTVYYGYTF; j_call: TRBJ1-2; v_call: TRBV12-3/TRBV12-4; cdr3_length: 15
cdr3_aa: CASSQVVSGEETQYF; j_call: TRBJ2-5; v_call: TRBV3-1; cdr3_length: 15
cdr3_aa: CASSKGGGSGGPSHVDSGANVLTF; j_call: TRBJ2-6; v_call: TRBV21-1; cdr3_length: 24
cdr3_aa: CASTLLGVSGYTF; j_call: TRBJ1-2; v_call: TRBV2; cdr3_length: 13
cdr3_aa: CASSLVYEGRTYEQYF; j_call: .; v_call: TRBV7-8; cdr3_length: 16
cdr3_aa: CASSQPSGGAGNEQFF; j_call: TRBJ2-1; v_call: TRBV3-1; cdr3_length: 16
cdr3_aa: CASSSHRDPGKDYGYTF; j_call: TRBJ1-2; v_call: TRBV6-5; cdr3_length: 17
cdr3_aa: CASRLEGGKETQYF; j_call: TRBJ2-5; v_call: TRBV2; cdr3_length: 14